This T cell receptor beta chain was sequenced for a study of T cell responses to AZD1222 COVID-19 vaccine. Study details: Second doses were pooled across both intervals (about 4 or about 12 weeks). Overall study results and limits: Baseline testing showed seropositivity in only a handful of AZD1222 recipients. The donors showed a predominance of white British ancestry and of females, with possible underestimation of clonal diversity.

Some clones are missing from TCRdb's copy, which holds only in-frame ones; the method was immunoSEQ multiplex PCR. The data show 90,000 to 110,000 clones, 70% to 90% seen once. In regard to this clone: Its antigen is unidentified.

The V gene end was trimmed by 7 bases and the J gene end by 3 bases; junction bases not matched to a gene: 8. The CDR3 covers 15 residues. Germline V CDR1 and CDR2: LNHDA, SQIVND (reference sequence). This rearrangement joins TRBV19 to TRBJ2-2; TRBD2 aligns across 7 bases. This sample comprised peripheral blood, obtained on day 0 of AZD1222 vaccination. The clonotype was recovered from an adult in good health. In DNA, the CDR3 is TGTGCCAGTACCGACTGGGGACTATACACCGGGGAGCTGTTTTTT. Protein sequence: CASTDWGLYTGELFF.